The 8 T cell receptor beta chains given below trace back to one sample, sequenced in a study of naive and memory T cell subsets. Both TRBC1 and TRBC2 were covered by a beta constant-region primer of two equimolar oligonucleotides. The ligated cDNA underwent four PCR rounds using SP2 and nested alpha and beta constant-region primers. TCRdb ran MiXCR on the UMI-ligation and nested PCR reads and lists one entry per CDR3 protein. The sample consists of some 110,000 distinct CDR3 sequences, about 14% of them appearing once. The antigens of these receptors remain unknown. Study results and caveats: Naive repertoires, especially CD8, held a few larger clonotypes, possibly memory cells re-expressing CD45RA.

Source material: naive CD8+ T cells from blood. These receptor sequences come from a human donor in good health.

This chain links TRBV27 with TRBJ2-1; D is ambiguous. The V and J ends lost 5 bases and 8 bases respectively, with 7 bases between them. Germline-derived CDR1 and CDR2 are MNHEY and SMNVEV (reference sequence). CDR3 length: 11 residues. The DNA of the CDR3 is TGTGCCAGCAGTAGCATGGATGAGCAGTTCTTC. This translates into CASSSMDEQFF.

This clonotype was counted between two and nine times. The rearrangement uses TRBV11-2 and TRBJ2-1; maybe TRBD1 (6 bases). Germline CDR1 is SGHAT and CDR2 is FQNNGV. This CDR3 is built from 16 residues. V lost 2 bases and J lost 2, with 13 bases in between. The CDR3 DNA reads TGTGCCAGCAGCTTATTCAGGGGCCCCCCCTACAATGAGCAGTTCTTC. Protein product: CASSLFRGPPYNEQFF.

This clonotype has just a few counts. CDR3 residues: CASSLRLAGVVEQFF. The CDR3 DNA sequence: TGTGCCAGCAGCCTTCGATTAGCGGGAGTGGTTGAGCAGTTCTTC. This sequence joins TRBV14 and TRBJ2-1, with 9 bases aligning to TRBD2. The trim removed 4 bases at V and 9 bases at J, leaving 10 bases unmatched. This CDR3 spans 15 amino acids. The germline gives CDR1 SGHDN, CDR2 FVKESK. Supplemented by reference TRBV14 and TRBJ2-1, the full variable domain reads EAGVTQFPSHSVIEKGQTVTLRCDPISGHDNLYWYRRVMGKEIKFLLHFVKESKQDESGMPNNRFLAERTGGTYSTLKVQPAELEDSGVYFCASSLRLAGVVEQFFGPGTRLTVL.

This clonotype was counted between two and nine times. The V and J genes are TRBV9 and TRBJ2-1, with 7 bases that match TRBD2. Germline V gene data show CDR1 as SGDLS and CDR2 as YYNGEE. The CDR3 has 15 residues. V shed 1 base, J shed 7 bases, and the junction held 8 bases outside the gene matches. This chain's CDR3 is CASSVRGGAPNEQFF. CDR3 bases: TGTGCCAGCAGCGTACGCGGGGGAGCCCCTAATGAGCAGTTCTTC. The full variable domain, completed using reference TRBV9 and TRBJ2-1, is DSGVTQTPKHLITATGQRVTLRCSPRSGDLSVYWYQQSLDQGLQFLIQYYNGEERAKGNILERFSAQQFPDLHSELNLSSLELGDSALYFCASSVRGGAPNEQFFGPGTRLTVL.

The chain recombines TRBV19 with TRBJ1-1; D is possibly TRBD1 (5 bases). CDR1 and CDR2 from the germline V gene are LNHDA and SQIVND (reference sequence). The CDR3 has 14 amino acids. The V end lost 3 bases, the J end lost 2 bases, and 10 bases lay between the germline ends. CDR3 sequence (DNA): TGTGCCAGTAGTATCGGCGGGGGAAACACTGAAGCTTTCTTT. The encoded protein is CASSIGGGNTEAFF.

This sequence joins TRBV7-8 and TRBJ2-3, with 8 bases lining up with TRBD2. Trimming removed 2 bases from V and 4 bases from J; junction bases left unmatched: 14. The CDR3 length is 18 residues. The germline V gene encodes CDR1 SGHVS and CDR2 FQNEAQ. For the CDR3, the DNA is TGTGCCAGCAGCTTATTTAGCGGGACGACCTTGCCCGCAGATACGCAGTATTTT. Encoded protein: CASSLFSGTTLPADTQYF.

The sample holds many counts of this clonotype. The gene calls are TRBV6-5 and TRBJ2-3, with D possibly called TRBD1 or TRBD2 (5 bases each). The CDR3 extends over 14 amino acids. CDR1 MNHEY and CDR2 SVGAGI come from the germline V gene. V was pared by 2 bases and J by 5 bases, with 11 bases between. The CDR3 DNA follows: TGTGCCAGCAGTTACGTTGCGAGGGGAGATACGCAGTATTTT. Its protein is CASSYVARGDTQYF.

This clonotype was seen a handful of times. V gene TRBV6-2 or TRBV6-3 combines with J gene TRBJ1-6; D is uncertain. V lost 4 bases and J lost 3, with 7 bases in between. Germline V gives CDR1 MNHEY, CDR2 SVGEGT. This CDR3 has 14 amino acids. In DNA, the CDR3 is TGTGCCAGCAGTTCGGAAGACTATAATTCACCCCTCCACTTT. This sequence encodes CASSSEDYNSPLHF.